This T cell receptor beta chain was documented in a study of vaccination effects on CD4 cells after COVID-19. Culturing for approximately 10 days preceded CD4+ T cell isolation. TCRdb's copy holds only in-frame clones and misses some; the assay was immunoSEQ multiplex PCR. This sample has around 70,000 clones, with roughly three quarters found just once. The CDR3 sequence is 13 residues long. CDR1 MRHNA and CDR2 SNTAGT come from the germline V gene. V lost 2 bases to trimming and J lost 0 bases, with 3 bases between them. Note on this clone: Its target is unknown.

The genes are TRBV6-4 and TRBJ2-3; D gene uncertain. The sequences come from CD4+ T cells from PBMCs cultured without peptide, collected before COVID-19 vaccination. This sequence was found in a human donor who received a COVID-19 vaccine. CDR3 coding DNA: TGTGCCAGCAGTGACAGAAGCACAGATACGCAGTATTTT. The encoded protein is CASSDRSTDTQYF.